The 12 T cell receptor beta chains given below trace back to one sample, sequenced in a study of T-cell reconstitution after alpha-beta-depleted transplantation in children. A TCRbeta library incorporating unique molecular identifiers was prepared. MiXCR was run by TCRdb on the PCR reads, yielding one entry per CDR3 protein. The sample consists of hundreds of thousands of distinct CDR3 sequences, approximately 15% of them appearing once. The sequences come from PBMCs, mostly from graft donor cells, collected 360 days after TCRalphabeta/CD19-depleted stem cell transplant. These receptors were obtained from a male patient younger than 18 who had a stem cell transplant for acute lymphoblastic leukemia, so the T cells may come from the graft donor.

The V and J genes are TRBV15 and TRBJ2-1; 7 nucleotides agree with TRBD2. The CDR3 is 19 residues long. J lost 3 bases, V lost 0 bases, and 14 bases had no gene match. Germline CDR1 and CDR2: LNHNV and YYDKDF (reference sequence). CDR3 in amino acids: CATSRDAYALAEHYNEQFF. The CDR3 region has the DNA TGTGCCACCAGCAGAGATGCGTATGCTCTAGCGGAACACTACAATGAGCAGTTCTTC.

V usage is TRBV29-1 and J usage is TRBJ2-6; D call uncertain. Germline loops: CDR1 SQVTM, CDR2 ANQGSEA. V lost 4 bases, J lost 4 bases, and 11 bases lay in between. The CDR3 is 14 amino acids. CDR3 region: CSVATPPGANVLTF. The CDR3 DNA reads as TGCAGCGTTGCAACGCCTCCGGGGGCCAACGTCCTGACTTTC.

The genes are TRBV20-1 and TRBJ2-1; 8 bases fit TRBD1. The CDR3 totals 12 residues. Germline values: CDR1 DFQATT, CDR2 SNEGSKA (reference sequence). The V gene end was trimmed by 6 bases and the J gene end by 6 bases; junction bases not matched to a gene: 4. The CDR3, as DNA: TGCAGTGCAAGTACAGGGGGCAATGAGCAGTTCTTC. It is translated as CSASTGGNEQFF.

This clonotype occurred a few times. The chain employs TRBV21-1 and TRBJ2-3; TRBD2 is the table's D call, not checked against the DNA. TRBV21-1 is described as a pseudogene. The CDR3 contains 12 residues. The CDR3 spells CASNLSGDTQYF. The CDR3 DNA reads as TGTGCCAGCAACCTAAGCGGAGATACGCAGTATTTT.

This clonotype showed up many times. The chain is built from TRBV7-3 and TRBJ2-3, with 7 positions matching TRBD2. The CDR3 length is 12 residues. The trim removed 5 bases at V and 13 bases at J, leaving 9 bases unmatched. CDR1 SGHTA and CDR2 FQGTGA come from the germline V gene. The CDR3 DNA is TGTGCCAGCAGCCTAAATCGGGACTACAAGTATTTT. Its translation is CASSLNRDYKYF.

In its sample, this clonotype was seen many times. The chain combines TRBV7-9 with TRBJ1-1; maybe TRBD1 (6 bases). Germline CDR1 and CDR2: SEHNR and FQNEAQ (reference sequence). CDR3 length equals 15 residues. V was clipped by 2 bases and J by 7 bases, with 17 bases between them. DNA of the CDR3: TGTGCCAGCAGCTTATTCCGGGGGGCCGCAGGTGAAGCTTTCTTT. Translated, it gives CASSLFRGAAGEAFF. Using reference TRBV7-9 and TRBJ1-1 for the parts outside the CDR3, the full variable domain is DTGVSQNPRHKITKRGQNVTFRCDPISEHNRLYWYRQTLGQGPEFLTYFQNEAQLEKSRLLSDRFSAERPKGSFSTLEIQRTEQGDSAMYLCASSLFRGAAGEAFFGQGTRLTVV.

This clonotype was detected ten times or more. The chain has TRBV4-1 and TRBJ1-5; D is unresolved. The CDR3 is 16 residues long. CDR1 is MGHRA and CDR2 is YSYEKL in the germline V gene. V dropped 3 bases and J dropped 9 bases, with 21 bases sitting between them. For the CDR3, the DNA is TGCGCCAGCAGCCAGAGCGAGGGATGGGGTGAATCGCCCCAGCATTTT. Translated, it gives CASSQSEGWGESPQHF.

The chain combines TRBV9 with TRBJ2-7; tentatively, D is TRBD1 or TRBD2 (6 bases each). V was shortened by 3 bases and J by 2 bases, with 15 bases between the two germline ends. Germline V gives CDR1 SGDLS, CDR2 YYNGEE. CDR3 length equals 15 residues. The CDR3 loop reads CASSEGGSTTYEQYF. The DNA of the CDR3 is TGTGCCAGCAGCGAGGGGGGTTCTACTACCTACGAGCAGTACTTC. Full variable domain (remainder filled in from reference TRBV9 and TRBJ2-7): DSGVTQTPKHLITATGQRVTLRCSPRSGDLSVYWYQQSLDQGLQFLIQYYNGEERAKGNILERFSAQQFPDLHSELNLSSLELGDSALYFCASSEGGSTTYEQYFGPGTRLTVT.

This clonotype turned up a few times. The chain recombines TRBV5-1 with TRBJ2-2; TRBD2 agrees at 13 bases. The germline V gene encodes CDR1 SGHRS and CDR2 YFSETQ. The CDR3 covers 17 residues. The V gene end was trimmed by 4 bases and the J gene end by 5 bases; junction bases not matched to a gene: 8. The CDR3 reads CASSVLAGGPRTGELFF. CDR3 sequence (DNA): TGCGCCAGCAGCGTACTAGCGGGAGGGCCGCGGACCGGGGAGCTGTTTTTT.

A single count supports this clonotype. The rearrangement joins TRBV12-3 or TRBV12-4 to TRBJ2-5, with 9 bases lining up with TRBD1. The V segment lost 5 bases and the J segment 5 bases; nucleotides outside the gene matches: 12. CDR3 size: 16 residues. This chain's CDR3 is CASSHAGQGVWETQYF. In nucleotides, the CDR3 is TGTGCCAGCAGTCACGCGGGACAGGGTGTGTGGGAGACCCAGTACTTC.

This clonotype was detected only a few times. The chain is built from TRBV13 and TRBJ2-2, with a tentative D call TRBD1 (6 bases). Trimming left V 6 bases short and J 1 base short, with 12 bases between. The CDR3 loop spans 15 amino acids. Germline values: CDR1 PRHDT, CDR2 FYEKMQ (reference sequence). The CDR3 spells CASRRTVGNTGELFF. DNA for the CDR3: TGTGCCAGCAGGAGGACAGTAGGGAACACCGGGGAGCTGTTTTTT.

Only a few counts were recorded for this clonotype. The chain employs TRBV6-5 and TRBJ2-3; 8 bases are a match to TRBD2. Per germline, CDR1 MNHEY and CDR2 SVGAGI. The CDR3 extends over 14 amino acids. V lost 2 bases and J lost 8; bases outside the gene matches: 6. This CDR3 is CASSYGGLALTQYF. CDR3 nucleotides: TGTGCCAGCAGTTACGGCGGACTAGCCCTTACGCAGTATTTT.